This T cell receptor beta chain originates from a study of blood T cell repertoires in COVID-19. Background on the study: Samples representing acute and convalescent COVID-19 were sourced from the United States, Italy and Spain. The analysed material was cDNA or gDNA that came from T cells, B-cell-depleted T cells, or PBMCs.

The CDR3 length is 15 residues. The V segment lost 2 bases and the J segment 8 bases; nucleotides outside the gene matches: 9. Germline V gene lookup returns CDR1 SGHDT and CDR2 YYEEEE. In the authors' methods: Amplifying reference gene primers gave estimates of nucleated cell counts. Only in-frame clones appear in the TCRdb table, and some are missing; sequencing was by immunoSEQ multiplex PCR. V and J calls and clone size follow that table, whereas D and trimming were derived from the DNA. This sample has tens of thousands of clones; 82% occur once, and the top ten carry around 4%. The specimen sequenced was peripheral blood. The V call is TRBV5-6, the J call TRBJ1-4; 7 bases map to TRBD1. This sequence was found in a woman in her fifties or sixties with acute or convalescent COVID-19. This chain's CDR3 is CASSFMSGGIEKLFF. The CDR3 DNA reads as TGTGCCAGCAGCTTCATGTCAGGGGGTATCGAAAAACTGTTTTTT.